Presented here are 26 T cell receptor beta chains from one specimen sequenced in a study of T cells after yellow fever vaccination (dated by TCRdb to between 2017 and 2020). The treatment or condition label on this specimen signifies: live attenuated yellow fever vaccine strain. Receptor libraries were prepared by 5' RACE. This sample was sequenced with an Illumina NovaSeq 6000. Using fastp at Q25 and MiXCR, TCRdb reprocessed the public reads and kept productive beta chains. When rows share a CDR3 protein, they turn into one entry using the most common DNA and genes. This sample lists 100,000 to 150,000 distinct CDR3 sequences; around 15% were detected once. The ten largest clones take up approximately 43% of the sample. This specimen was CD8+ T cells sorted from PBMCs, taken 5 days after the yellow fever booster vaccination. These receptors were obtained from a man aged 18 to 29 who received the YFV17D yellow fever vaccine.

This clonotype has at least ten counts. The chain recombines TRBV5-1 with TRBJ2-4; D gene uncertain. The germline V and J ends were trimmed by 7 bases and 1 base, with 6 bases remaining between them. Germline CDR1 is SGHRS and CDR2 is YFSETQ. This CDR3 comprises 12 residues. This chain's CDR3 is CASPGAKNIQYF. The CDR3 coding sequence is TGCGCCAGCCCCGGGGCCAAAAACATTCAGTACTTC.

This clonotype was picked up a small number of times. This chain connects TRBV19 to TRBJ1-4; a possible D gene is TRBD1 (5 bases). The CDR3 has 17 residues. Germline CDR1 LNHDA, CDR2 SQIVND (reference sequence). The V gene lost 4 bases and the J gene lost 6 bases, with 21 bases spanning the gap. For the CDR3, the DNA is TGTGCCAGTAGTAGTCTAATCCGGGACCGAAAAGATGAAAAACTGTTTTTT. Protein sequence: CASSSLIRDRKDEKLFF.

This clonotype showed up just a few times. V and J are TRBV20-1 and TRBJ2-5; 7 bases line up with TRBD2. V trimming: 6 bases; J trimming: 1 base; junction bases outside the gene matches: 5. The CDR3 has 13 residues. Germline values: CDR1 DFQATT, CDR2 SNEGSKA (reference sequence). As DNA, the CDR3 is TGCAGTGCGGACGGGACTACCCAAGAGACCCAGTACTTC. Protein product: CSADGTTQETQYF.

This clonotype occurred a few times. The chain links TRBV25-1 to TRBJ2-3; TRBD2 is a possible D gene (7 bases). Germline-derived CDR1 and CDR2 are MGHDK and SYGVNS. Trimming took off 2 bases at V and 5 bases at J, with 17 bases between the two ends. The CDR3 length is 16 residues. This CDR3 reads CASSEGEGGPVDTQYF. DNA for the CDR3: TGTGCCAGCAGTGAAGGTGAGGGGGGGCCGGTAGATACGCAGTATTTT.

V and J are TRBV9 and TRBJ1-6; 8 bases agree with TRBD1. CDR1 is SGDLS and CDR2 is YYNGEE in the germline V gene. After removal of 1 base from V and 8 bases from J, the junction contained 8 bases not matched to a gene. CDR3 length equals 16 residues. CDR3 sequence reads: CASSVSLGQGDSPLHF. The CDR3 DNA follows: TGTGCCAGCAGCGTATCTCTAGGACAGGGTGATTCACCCCTCCACTTT.

The V gene is TRBV12-3 or TRBV12-4, the J gene TRBJ2-5, with TRBD2 matching over 8 bases. This CDR3 contains 15 residues. J was trimmed by 3 bases and V by 6 bases; bases with no gene match: 9. The CDR3 bases are TGTGCCAGCAGCCCCGGGACTAGGGGGAAAGAGACCCAGTACTTC. As protein: CASSPGTRGKETQYF.

CDR3 nucleotide sequence: TGTGCCAGCAGCTTAGTGGGGAGCCAAACTCTGGGCACCGGGGAGCTGTTTTTT. Its protein product is CASSLVGSQTLGTGELFF. V and J are TRBV7-6 and TRBJ2-2, with TRBD2 as a possible D gene (5 bases). CDR1 and CDR2 (germline): SGHVS, FNYEAQ. CDR3 size: 18 residues. V lost 1 base and J 4 bases, leaving 19 bases between the germline ends.

The rearrangement uses TRBV7-2 and TRBJ2-1; 10 bases map to TRBD2. V shed 5 bases, J shed 7 bases, and the junction held 5 bases outside the gene matches. The CDR3 sequence is 14 residues long. Per germline, CDR1 SGHTA and CDR2 FQGNSA. The CDR3 DNA reads as TGTGCCAGCAGCCCACTAGCGGGGTGGAATGAGCAGTTCTTC. This translates into CASSPLAGWNEQFF.

This chain links TRBV6-2 or TRBV6-3 with TRBJ2-7; the match to TRBD1 covers 7 bases. With V trimmed by 2 bases and J by 0 bases, 7 bases remained unmatched. The CDR3 contains 16 residues. The germline gives CDR1 MNHEY, CDR2 SVGEGT. In nucleotides, the CDR3 is TGTGCCAGCAGTTACGACAGGGAAAGGAGCTCCTACGAGCAGTACGTC. It is translated as CASSYDRERSSYEQYV.

CDR3 nucleotides: TGTGCCACCAGTGGTGACTCTCGGAGTGAGCAGTTCTTC. This encodes CATSGDSRSEQFF. The V and J genes are TRBV24-1 and TRBJ2-1, with no clear D. With 5 bases removed from V and 9 bases from J, the gap between germline ends came to 13 bases. The V gene's germline CDR1 is KGHDR and CDR2 SFDVKD. The CDR3 sequence is 13 residues long.

This clonotype was found a few times. This chain uses TRBV15 with TRBJ2-3; weak D call: TRBD2 (5 bases). This CDR3 has 14 amino acids. Per the germline V gene, CDR1 is LNHNV and CDR2 is YYDKDF (reference sequence). V lost 1 base and J lost 6, with 11 bases in between. CDR3 region: CATSRVRETDTQYF. The CDR3 DNA follows: TGTGCCACCAGCAGAGTGAGGGAGACGGATACGCAGTATTTT. Full variable domain (outside the CDR3, taken from reference TRBV15 and TRBJ2-3): DAMVIQNPRYQVTQFGKPVTLSCSQTLNHNVMYWYQQKSSQAPKLLFHYYDKDFNNEADTPDNFQSRRPNTSFCFLDIRSPGLGDTAMYLCATSRVRETDTQYFGPGTRLTVL.

In this sample, this clonotype turned up a few times. This chain uses TRBV4-1 with TRBJ1-2, with D possibly being TRBD1 (5 bases). Germline loops: CDR1 MGHRA, CDR2 YSYEKL. Trimming removed 9 bases at V and 4 bases at J, with 15 bases between. This CDR3 comprises 13 residues. The CDR3 coding sequence is TGCGCCAGTTGGGACGGCGGCGCCTATGGCTACACCTTC. Protein product: CASWDGGAYGYTF.

The V call is TRBV7-8, the J call TRBJ2-5, with TRBD2 identical over 7 bases. This CDR3 contains 16 residues. The germline gives CDR1 SGHVS, CDR2 FQNEAQ. V lost 1 base and J lost 4; bases outside the gene matches: 9. The CDR3 sequence: CASSLGYGGSSETQYF. In DNA, the CDR3 is TGTGCCAGCAGCTTAGGATACGGCGGGAGCTCAGAGACCCAGTACTTC.

V is TRBV7-8 and J is TRBJ2-1; 10 nucleotides align to TRBD1. The V segment lost 5 bases and the J segment 8 bases; nucleotides outside the gene matches: 9. This CDR3 has 15 residues. The germline gives CDR1 SGHVS, CDR2 FQNEAQ. The CDR3 spells CASSAEGGTGDEQFF. CDR3 coding DNA: TGTGCCAGCAGCGCCGAAGGGGGGACAGGGGATGAGCAGTTCTTC. The whole variable domain, filled in from reference TRBV7-8 and TRBJ2-1, reads GAGVSQSPRYKVAKRGQDVALRCDPISGHVSLFWYQQALGQGPEFLTYFQNEAQLDKSGLPSDRFFAERPEGSVSTLKIQRTQQEDSAVYLCASSAEGGTGDEQFFGPGTRLTVL.

This CDR3 is CASSYYTPAAEISYEQYF. The CDR3 region has the DNA TGTGCCAGCAGTTACTACACCCCGGCCGCAGAAATCTCCTACGAGCAGTACTTC. This rearrangement joins TRBV6-5 to TRBJ2-7, with D uncertain. Germline CDR1 MNHEY, CDR2 SVGAGI. This CDR3 has 18 residues. V was clipped by 1 base and J by 0 bases, with 19 bases between them.

This clonotype has only a few counts. The chain has TRBV20-1 and TRBJ1-4; 7 bases agree with TRBD1. This CDR3 region has 15 residues. The J segment lost 4 bases and the V segment lost 6 bases, leaving 11 bases of the junction unmatched. Germline assignment: CDR1 DFQATT and CDR2 SNEGSKA (reference sequence). CDR3 protein: CSAHQGGRLNEKLFF. CDR3 nucleotide sequence: TGCAGTGCCCACCAGGGGGGCAGGCTTAATGAAAAACTGTTTTTT.

The chain carries TRBV7-8 and TRBJ2-1; a possible D gene is TRBD1 (5 bases). Germline V gene sequence: CDR1 SGHVS, CDR2 FQNEAQ. The V gene lost 1 base and the J gene lost 6 bases, with 7 bases spanning the gap. CDR3 size: 13 residues. CDR3 amino acids: CASSLGDSNEQFF. The CDR3 DNA sequence: TGTGCCAGCAGCTTAGGAGACAGCAATGAGCAGTTCTTC.

This clonotype occurred a few times. The V and J genes are TRBV6-6 and TRBJ2-4, with TRBD1 matching over 7 bases. Germline CDR1 MNHNY, CDR2 SVGAGI (reference sequence). The CDR3 length is 15 residues. The ends lost 4 bases at V and 0 bases at J; junction bases unmatched: 3. Written as DNA, the CDR3 is TGTGCCAGCAGTTCCACAGGGGAAGCCAAAAACATTCAGTACTTC. The encoded protein is CASSSTGEAKNIQYF.

On this clonotype: The junction does not match germline at one end; this may be a read error. The chain joins TRBV29-1 to TRBJ2-1; D possibly uses TRBD1 or TRBD2 (5 bases each). The CDR3 is made up of 13 amino acids. The V gene's germline CDR1 is SQVTM and CDR2 ANQGSEA. CDR3 protein: CSVEARGYNEHFF. CDR3 sequence (DNA): TGCAGCGTTGAAGCTCGGGGCTACAATGAGCATTTCTTC.

V usage is TRBV7-6 and J usage is TRBJ2-5; 7 bases match TRBD1. J was trimmed by 5 bases and V by 3 bases; bases with no gene match: 6. CDR3 length: 14 residues. In germline, CDR1 is SGHVS, CDR2 FNYEAQ. CDR3 in DNA: TGTGCCAGCAGCTTGAGGGGGCCGAGGGAGACCCAGTACTTC. It translates to CASSLRGPRETQYF.

The chain employs TRBV4-1 and TRBJ2-1, with 9 bases lining up with TRBD2. Germline assignment: CDR1 MGHRA and CDR2 YSYEKL. The CDR3 totals 15 residues. V gave up 1 base and J gave up 8 bases; unmatched junction bases: 6. This chain's CDR3 is CASSQAAGGLYEQFF. DNA for the CDR3: TGCGCCAGCAGCCAAGCTGCGGGGGGGCTGTATGAGCAGTTCTTC.

This clonotype turned up a few times. V and J are TRBV6-5 and TRBJ2-6; 10 nucleotides align to TRBD1. In germline, CDR1 is MNHEY, CDR2 SVGAGI. V lost 6 bases, J lost 0 bases, and 8 bases stayed unmatched. There are 18 residues in the CDR3. CDR3 loop: CASRAGTGVSSGANVLTF. The CDR3 nucleotides are TGTGCCAGCAGGGCCGGGACAGGGGTTTCCTCTGGGGCCAACGTCCTGACTTTC.

Only a few counts were recorded for this clonotype. The chain carries TRBV6-1 and TRBJ2-7; TRBD2 might be the D (7 bases). V was cut by 7 bases and J by 2 bases, with 18 bases left in between. This CDR3 is built from 15 residues. From germline, CDR1 is MNHNS and CDR2 SASEGT. Here the CDR3 reads CASTPVGGAPYEQYV. CDR3 in DNA: TGTGCCAGCACCCCCGTGGGGGGGGCCCCCTACGAGCAGTACGTC.

V is TRBV30 and J is TRBJ2-3; possibly TRBD1 or TRBD2 for D (5 bases each). Germline V gene lookup returns CDR1 GTSNPN and CDR2 SVGIG (reference sequence). CDR3 size: 14 residues. V was shortened by 4 bases and J by 2 bases, with 13 bases between the two germline ends. DNA for the CDR3: TGTGCCTGGAAAGAGGGGCCTCACACAGATACGCAGTATTTT. Its translation: CAWKEGPHTDTQYF.

The chain recombines TRBV7-2 with TRBJ2-5; possible D gene TRBD1, 6 bases. CDR1 and CDR2 (germline): SGHTA, FQGNSA. The V and J ends lost 5 bases and 4 bases respectively, with 14 bases between them. The CDR3 contains 14 residues. CDR3 residues: CASSPLGGGETQYF. CDR3 in DNA: TGTGCCAGCAGCCCACTTGGGGGCGGAGAGACCCAGTACTTC.

This clonotype was recorded many times. CDR3 nucleotides: TGTGCCAGCAGTTACGCGCAAAGGTATGAGCAGTTCTTC. Protein product: CASSYAQRYEQFF. V usage is TRBV6-2 or TRBV6-3 and J usage is TRBJ2-1; the D is unclear. The germline V gene encodes CDR1 MNHEY and CDR2 SVGEGT. This CDR3 contains 13 residues. Trimming removed 2 bases at V and 8 bases at J, with 10 bases between.